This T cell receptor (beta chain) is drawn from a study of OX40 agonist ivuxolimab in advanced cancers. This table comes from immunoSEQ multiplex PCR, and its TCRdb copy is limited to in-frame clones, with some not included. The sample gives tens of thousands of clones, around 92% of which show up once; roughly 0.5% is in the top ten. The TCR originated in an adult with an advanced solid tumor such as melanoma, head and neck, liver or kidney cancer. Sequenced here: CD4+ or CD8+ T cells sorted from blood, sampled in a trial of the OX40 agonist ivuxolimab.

CDR3 DNA sequence: TGTGCCAGCAGGCTTCCAACTATGGGAAGTACCGGGGAGCTGTTTTTT. Residues: CASRLPTMGSTGELFF. The genes are TRBV28 and TRBJ2-2; D gene uncertain. The CDR3 is 16 residues long. V gave up 6 bases and J gave up 5 bases, with 19 bases separating them. Germline-derived CDR1 and CDR2 are MDHEN and SYDVKM. Looking up the rest from reference TRBV28 and TRBJ2-2 gives the full variable domain: DVKVTQSSRYLVKRTGEKVFLECVQDMDHENMFWYRQDPGLGLRLIYFSYDVKMKEKGDIPEGYSVSREKKERFSLILESASTNQTSMYLCASRLPTMGSTGELFFGEGSRLTVL.